In this sample, the clone carrying this T cell receptor beta chain turned up a few times. Its antigen is currently unknown. Sequencing used immunoSEQ multiplex PCR; TCRdb keeps in-frame clones, though not all of them. Among around 55,000 clones listed, around 90% were seen once. This entry is derived from a study of cytomegalovirus exposure and HLA in healthy donors. The CDR3 is 12 amino acids. V was clipped by 4 bases and J by 4 bases, with 8 bases between them. Germline V gene sequence: CDR1 SGHTA, CDR2 FQGNSA. Study outcomes and limitations: Most TCRs appeared rarely, but some public TCRs recurred in many donors. The study recorded 150 to 200 TCR beta chains that were cytomegalovirus-associated.

Specimen: PBMCs. This TCR was sampled from a man younger than 35 in good health and CMV-seronegative. The gene calls are TRBV7-2 and TRBJ2-7; D unresolved. Written as DNA, the CDR3 is TGTGCCAGCAGCTCCTACGGTTACGAGCAGTACTTC. Encoded protein: CASSSYGYEQYF.